Presented here are 24 T cell receptor beta chains from one specimen sequenced in a study of blood T cells in healthy people across ages. A J-beta primer mix and a sample-barcoded 5' primer were used in a second PCR of roughly 7 to 12 cycles. TCRdb called the 5' RACE reads again in MiXCR, with one record for every CDR3 protein. The sample carries over a million distinct CDR3 sequences, 42% recorded once. The sample was blood. These receptors were taken from a woman aged 18-35 years in good health.

This clonotype was counted a single time. The rearrangement links TRBV7-9 to TRBJ1-2, with D perhaps matching TRBD1 (5 bases). Germline-derived CDR1 and CDR2 are SEHNR and FQNEAQ (reference sequence). The CDR3 runs to 13 residues. Trimming took 5 bases from V and 6 from J, leaving 13 bases between them. For the CDR3, the DNA is TGTGCCAGCAGCCCTCCCGCGGGGCATGGCTACACCTTC. Its protein product is CASSPPAGHGYTF.

The chain combines TRBV20-1 with TRBJ1-4; the match to TRBD1 covers 7 bases. The CDR3 totals 16 residues. Germline-derived CDR1 and CDR2 are DFQATT and SNEGSKA (reference sequence). The trim removed 5 bases at V and 5 bases at J, leaving 14 bases unmatched. Here the CDR3 reads CSAQGRGRGSNEKLFF. The CDR3 bases are TGCAGTGCTCAAGGTCGGGGCAGGGGGAGCAATGAAAAACTGTTTTTT.

V is TRBV20-1 and J is TRBJ2-1; 10 nucleotides align to TRBD2. The V gene's germline CDR1 is DFQATT and CDR2 SNEGSKA (reference sequence). The CDR3 sequence is 15 residues long. The V gene end was trimmed by 3 bases and the J gene end by 7 bases; junction bases not matched to a gene: 9. The CDR3 bases are TGCAGTGCTAGGACGGGAGCGGGAGGGCAGAATGAGCAGTTCTTC. It is translated as CSARTGAGGQNEQFF.

The table lists this clonotype with a few counts. The chain uses TRBV6-2 or TRBV6-3 and TRBJ2-7, with TRBD2 matching over 10 bases. Germline CDR1 MNHEY, CDR2 SVGEGT. The ends lost 0 bases at V and 5 bases at J; junction bases unmatched: 7. The CDR3 is 16 amino acids. The CDR3 sequence: CASSYSTASGRDEQYF. CDR3 coding DNA: TGTGCCAGCAGTTACTCGACTGCTAGCGGGAGAGACGAGCAGTACTTC.

The chain combines TRBV27 with TRBJ2-7; 8 positions match TRBD2. Unmatched junction bases numbered 12, after V lost 5 bases and J lost 12 bases. CDR3 length equals 13 residues. Germline values: CDR1 MNHEY, CDR2 SMNVEV (reference sequence). In DNA form, the CDR3 reads TGTGCCAGCAGTAATAGCGGGGAGGCTATCTTGTACTTC. Translated: CASSNSGEAILYF.

The chain recombines TRBV15 with TRBJ1-4, with D possibly being TRBD1 (6 bases). Per germline, CDR1 LNHNV and CDR2 YYDKDF (reference sequence). This CDR3 is 14 amino acids long. V lost 5 bases, J lost 12 bases, and 19 bases lay in between. In DNA, the CDR3 is TGTGCCACCAGCGGAAGGGACAACCAGTGGGAACTGTTTTTT. Protein sequence: CATSGRDNQWELFF.

The genes are TRBV9 and TRBJ2-5, with 8 bases aligning to TRBD1. Matching the DNA end better, TRBJ2-7 makes the J call doubtful. The CDR3 runs 15 residues. CDR1 and CDR2 from the germline V gene are SGDLS and YYNGEE. This chain's CDR3 is CASSSVTGGFYEQYF. The CDR3 DNA sequence: TGTGCCAGCAGCTCAGTCACAGGGGGGTTCTACGAGCAGTACTTC.

In its sample, this clonotype was seen a few times. The chain links TRBV6-5 to TRBJ2-1; no definite D call. The V end was cut by 2 bases, the J end by 2 bases, with 13 bases between. The germline CDR1 and CDR2 sequences are MNHEY and SVGAGI. The CDR3 runs 16 residues. CDR3 in DNA: TGTGCCAGCAGTTACGACAACTCACAGACCTACAATGAGCAGTTCTTC. It codes for CASSYDNSQTYNEQFF.

This chain joins TRBV20-1 and TRBJ2-3, with D perhaps given as TRBD1 or TRBD2 (6 bases each). Germline V gene data show CDR1 as DFQATT and CDR2 as SNEGSKA (reference sequence). The CDR3 runs to 11 residues. This chain's CDR3 is CSGGGTDTQYF. CDR3 coding DNA: TGCAGCGGAGGGGGGACAGATACGCAGTATTTT.

This sequence joins TRBV11-2 and TRBJ2-1; D is uncertain. The V gene lost 0 bases and the J gene lost 4 bases, with 7 bases spanning the gap. Germline CDR1 is SGHAT and CDR2 is FQNNGV. The length of the CDR3 is 14 residues. CDR3 amino acids: CASSLDVGYNEQFF. In DNA, the CDR3 is TGTGCCAGCAGCTTAGATGTTGGATACAATGAGCAGTTCTTC.

This clonotype showed up just once. This chain joins TRBV18 and TRBJ2-1; D perhaps matches TRBD2 (5 bases). V was shortened by 1 base and J by 2 bases, with 15 bases between the two germline ends. The CDR3 runs 17 residues. Germline assignment: CDR1 KGHSH and CDR2 LQKENI. CDR3 nucleotides: TGTGCCAGCTCACCACACCCTCGTAGCGCCACCTACAATGAGCAGTTCTTC. It encodes CASSPHPRSATYNEQFF.

CDR3 residues: CSAGGQGALAYEQYF. CDR3 nucleotides: TGCAGTGCTGGCGGACAGGGGGCATTGGCCTACGAGCAGTACTTC. The chain is built from TRBV20-1 and TRBJ2-7; 11 bases map to TRBD1. CDR1 is DFQATT and CDR2 is SNEGSKA in the germline V gene (reference sequence). V shed 5 bases, J shed 2 bases, and the junction held 8 bases outside the gene matches. There are 15 residues in the CDR3.

V is TRBV21-1 and J is TRBJ2-3; the D call of TRBD2 is as the table states it, not checked on the DNA. TRBV21-1 is listed as a pseudogene. The CDR3 consists of 15 residues. In DNA, the CDR3 is TGTGCCAGCAATGGGACTCGCCCGCTCACAGATACGCAGTATTTT. It yields the protein CASNGTRPLTDTQYF.

Regarding this clonotype: A read error may produce the germline difference seen at one junction end. The rearrangement uses TRBV3-1 and TRBJ2-2; 7 bases line up with TRBD2. The CDR3 sequence is 16 residues long. Germline V lookup: CDR1 LGHDT, CDR2 YNNKEL (reference sequence). CDR3 nucleotides: TGTGCCAGCAGTCGCGGGGAGGCGGGAGTCGCCGGGGAACTGTTTTTT. It codes for CASSRGEAGVAGELFF.

The chain is built from TRBV7-9 and TRBJ1-2, with D possibly being TRBD1 (6 bases). In germline, CDR1 is SEHNR, CDR2 FQNEAQ (reference sequence). The CDR3 length is 13 residues. The V gene lost 5 bases and the J gene lost 5 bases, with 12 bases spanning the gap. The CDR3 reads CASSAPTGYGYTF. CDR3 bases: TGTGCCAGCAGCGCACCGACAGGTTATGGCTACACCTTC.

The rearrangement uses TRBV6-5 and TRBJ2-5; a possible D gene is TRBD1 (6 bases). V was pared by 0 bases and J by 4 bases, with 15 bases between. CDR3 length: 16 amino acids. Germline loops: CDR1 MNHEY, CDR2 SVGAGI. The CDR3 sequence: CASSYSPGRGIETQYF. CDR3 nucleotide sequence: TGTGCCAGCAGTTACTCACCGGGTAGGGGGATAGAGACCCAGTACTTC.

As regards this clonotype: This may be a read error: a much more frequent sequence differs by one nucleotide. The genes are TRBV3-1 and TRBJ1-5, with D possibly being TRBD1 (5 bases). V lost 4 bases, J lost 9 bases, and 13 bases lay in between. The CDR3 has 13 amino acids. The V gene's germline CDR1 is LGHDT and CDR2 YNNKEL (reference sequence). The CDR3 DNA reads as TGTGCCAGCAGCCCAGGGCCCTCTCGGCCCCAGCATTTT. The encoded protein is CASSPGPSRPQHF.

This clonotype was seen more than once but under ten times. CDR3 in DNA: TGTGCCAGCGGGTGGGAATCCTACGAGCAGTACTTC. Translating gives CASGWESYEQYF. The V call is TRBV27, the J call TRBJ2-7, with no clear D. Trimming pared 8 bases from V and 1 base from J, leaving 9 bases between. CDR3 size: 12 residues. CDR1 and CDR2 (germline): MNHEY, SMNVEV (reference sequence).

The chain links TRBV6-2 or TRBV6-3 to TRBJ2-7, with D perhaps assigned TRBD1 or TRBD2 (5 bases each). The length of the CDR3 is 15 residues. Germline CDR1 is MNHEY and CDR2 is SVGEGT. Trimming removed 2 bases from V and 5 bases from J, with 16 bases in between. The CDR3 loop is CASSYLGRTQHEQYF. DNA for the CDR3: TGTGCCAGCAGTTACCTGGGACGGACCCAGCACGAGCAGTACTTC.

This clonotype occurred once. The chain links TRBV14 to TRBJ2-7; a possible D gene is TRBD1 (5 bases). This CDR3 has 15 amino acids. Germline V lookup: CDR1 SGHDN, CDR2 FVKESK. Trimming pared 0 bases from V and 7 bases from J, leaving 16 bases between. CDR3 protein: CASSQEGAGYDEQYF. The CDR3 DNA reads as TGTGCCAGCAGCCAAGAAGGGGCAGGGTACGATGAGCAGTACTTC.

V gene TRBV10-3 combines with J gene TRBJ2-3, with 7 positions matching TRBD2. Germline V lookup: CDR1 ENHRY, CDR2 SYGVKD. The CDR3 totals 12 residues. V shed 8 bases and J 2 bases; nucleotides not matched to a gene: 1. The DNA of the CDR3 is TGTGCCATCGGACTAGACACAGATACGCAGTATTTT. It yields the protein CAIGLDTDTQYF.

This clonotype was picked up a small number of times. The chain joins TRBV6-5 to TRBJ2-1, with D possibly being TRBD2 (5 bases). This CDR3 is 14 amino acids long. Germline CDR1 and CDR2: MNHEY and SVGAGI. Trimming removed 1 base from V and 7 bases from J, with 11 bases in between. The CDR3 DNA sequence: TGTGCCAGCAGTTACTTCGGGGTGGGAAATGAGCAGTTCTTC. Translation: CASSYFGVGNEQFF.

This sequence joins TRBV6-6 and TRBJ1-1; D is possibly TRBD1 (6 bases). This CDR3 is 14 amino acids long. V gave up 2 bases and J gave up 3 bases, with 10 bases separating them. Germline V gene data show CDR1 as MNHNY and CDR2 as SVGAGI (reference sequence). DNA for the CDR3: TGTGCCAGCAGTTACGAGGGGGGTTACACTGAAGCTTTCTTT. Amino acid sequence: CASSYEGGYTEAFF.

The chain uses TRBV29-1 and TRBJ2-1, with D maybe TRBD2 (6 bases). The CDR3 runs to 12 residues. The germline V gene encodes CDR1 SQVTM and CDR2 ANQGSEA. Deletions cut 5 bases from V and 9 bases from J, with 14 bases between. CDR3 amino acids: CSVLGGVVEQFF. The CDR3 region has the DNA TGCAGCGTTCTCGGGGGAGTGGTTGAGCAGTTCTTC.